The 10 T cell receptor beta chains below all came from one sample that was sequenced in a study of breast tumors, draining lymph nodes, adjacent tissues. MiXCR was run by TCRdb on the multiplex PCR reads, yielding one entry per CDR3 protein. The sample carries 14,000 to 15,000 distinct CDR3 sequences, 45% to 60% recorded once. The sequencing sample was made of tumor-adjacent breast tissue. The receptors originated from a female donor with breast cancer. Some clones in this sample may be carry-over from other donors' samples.

The rearrangement uses TRBV20-1 and TRBJ2-1; 11 nucleotides align to TRBD1. Germline-derived CDR1 and CDR2 are DFQATT and SNEGSKA (reference sequence). The CDR3 runs 14 residues. After removal of 4 bases from V and 5 bases from J, the junction contained 4 bases not matched to a gene. CDR3 protein: CSAKGQGADNEQFF. CDR3 bases: TGCAGTGCTAAAGGACAGGGGGCCGACAATGAGCAGTTCTTC.

This clonotype was observed a few times. V is TRBV20-1 and J is TRBJ1-4; 7 nucleotides agree with TRBD1. The germline V gene has CDR1 DFQATT and CDR2 SNEGSKA (reference sequence). This CDR3 region has 14 residues. After removal of 3 bases from V and 6 bases from J, the junction contained 7 bases not matched to a gene. The CDR3 sequence is CSASPTGEDEKLFF. CDR3 nucleotides: TGCAGTGCTAGCCCCACAGGGGAAGATGAAAAACTGTTTTTT.

This clonotype was observed many times. The V call is TRBV10-3, the J call TRBJ1-3; unclear D gene. The CDR3 spans 16 residues. Germline V gene sequence: CDR1 ENHRY, CDR2 SYGVKD. V was pared by 1 base and J by 0 bases, with 10 bases between. The CDR3, as DNA: TGTGCCATCAGTGAGTTCTGGTCAGACTCTGGAAACACCATATATTTT. Translation gives CAISEFWSDSGNTIYF.

This clonotype was counted only a few times. V is TRBV9 and J is TRBJ2-3; 14 positions agree with TRBD2. The J segment lost 5 bases and the V segment lost 0 bases, leaving 5 bases of the junction unmatched. Per germline, CDR1 SGDLS and CDR2 YYNGEE. The CDR3 runs 17 residues. CDR3 nucleotides: TGTGCCAGCAGCGTAGGGACTAGCGGGGGGCCTCAAGATACGCAGTATTTT. This translates into CASSVGTSGGPQDTQYF. The complete variable domain, with remaining parts taken from reference TRBV9 and TRBJ2-3, reads DSGVTQTPKHLITATGQRVTLRCSPRSGDLSVYWYQQSLDQGLQFLIQYYNGEERAKGNILERFSAQQFPDLHSELNLSSLELGDSALYFCASSVGTSGGPQDTQYFGPGTRLTVL.

This clonotype is judged medium-sized. The rearrangement uses TRBV6-5 and TRBJ2-3; tentative D call: TRBD2 (7 bases). The germline V gene has CDR1 MNHEY and CDR2 SVGAGI. The V and J ends lost 8 bases and 3 bases respectively, with 21 bases between them. The CDR3 has 16 amino acids. The CDR3 here is CASSGRRGRGTDTQYF. CDR3 sequence (DNA): TGTGCCAGCTCGGGGAGGAGGGGGAGGGGGACAGATACGCAGTATTTT.

Ten or more counts support this clonotype. A much more abundant neighbour one base away suggests this may be a read error. The rearrangement links TRBV20-1 to TRBJ2-7; D ambiguous. Germline V CDR1 and CDR2: DFQATT, SNEGSKA (reference sequence). The CDR3 is 11 amino acids. The CDR3 nucleotides read TGCAGTGCTAGGGCCTCCTACGAGCAGTCCTTC. The encoded protein is CSARASYEQSF.

This clonotype showed up just once. V and J are TRBV11-1 and TRBJ1-6; 7 bases match TRBD1. Germline assignment: CDR1 SGHAT and CDR2 FQDESV (reference sequence). CDR3 size: 14 residues. V gave up 5 bases and J gave up 6 bases; unmatched junction bases: 4. CDR3 residues: CASSPGQPNSPLHF. As DNA, the CDR3 is TGTGCCAGCAGCCCGGGACAGCCTAATTCACCCCTCCACTTT.

Turning to this clonotype: A much larger clone differs by one base, so this may be a read error. The rearrangement uses TRBV5-1 and TRBJ2-5; the D is unclear. The CDR3 sequence is 12 residues long. Germline values: CDR1 SGHRS, CDR2 YFSETQ. CDR3 region: CASRISQETHYF. The CDR3 DNA sequence: TGCGCCAGCAGAATTTCTCAAGAGACCCACTACTTC.

V is TRBV11-2 and J is TRBJ2-1; D may be TRBD2 (6 bases). This CDR3 is 15 amino acids long. Germline V gene data show CDR1 as SGHAT and CDR2 as FQNNGV. Trimming removed 5 bases at V and 11 bases at J, with 22 bases between. Written as DNA, the CDR3 is TGTGCCAGCAGCCTAGCGCCAGCGGGTCTTTCCAAGCAGTTCTTC. Its protein product is CASSLAPAGLSKQFF.

The chain combines TRBV20-1 with TRBJ1-3, with a weak D call TRBD1 (6 bases). This CDR3 is built from 14 residues. V was trimmed by 3 bases and J by 4 bases, leaving 13 bases between them. Germline assignment: CDR1 DFQATT and CDR2 SNEGSKA (reference sequence). This CDR3 is CSASQGQGGNTIYF. CDR3 DNA sequence: TGCAGTGCTAGTCAGGGGCAAGGGGGAAACACCATATATTTT.